What follows is one TCR beta chain and its context. These data belong to a study of blood T cell repertoires in COVID-19. Study context: The United States, Italy and Spain supplied acute and convalescent COVID-19 samples. Sample material is recorded as cDNA or gDNA derived from T cells, B-cell-depleted T cells, or PBMCs.

The CDR3 is 13 amino acids. CDR1 is ENHRY, CDR2 SYGVKD, per germline. V lost 7 bases and J 3 bases, leaving 10 bases between the germline ends. Original methodology: By means of reference gene primer amplification, nucleated cell counts were estimated. Clones were sequenced by immunoSEQ multiplex PCR, and TCRdb holds only the in-frame ones, with some missing. V and J calls plus clone size are reproduced from that table; the DNA served to infer D and trimming. The sample includes some 260,000 clones, around nine tenths seen only once; the top ten take 2.1%. This chain uses TRBV10-3 with TRBJ1-5; tentatively, D is TRBD1 (5 bases). This sequence originates from a woman in her thirties or forties who had recovered from COVID-19. The sample was peripheral blood. CDR3 DNA sequence: TGTGCCATCAAGGCGGACACCAATCAGCCCCAGCATTTT. The encoded protein is CAIKADTNQPQHF.